This TCR beta chain was retrieved from a study of identical twins (dated by TCRdb to about 2016). In the study overall: The study deep-sequenced TCR alpha and beta repertoires from monozygotic twins, unrelated adults of various ages and cord blood to test whether fetal clonotypes persist. To rule out contamination, replicate twin experiments were performed at different times with different library preparation protocols. On the study overall, not on this receptor specifically: Compared with coincidental sharing between unrelated individuals, out-of-frame TCR alpha sequences shared between twins had an excess of sequences with low generation probability. Because the same donors could not be followed over many years, the conclusions depended on cross-sectional statistical analysis. In monozygotic twins, recombination models systematically underestimated out-of-frame TCR alpha sharing, but the models matched the sharing seen between unrelated individuals. Zero-insertion analyses could be partly confounded by invariant T cells such as MAIT and iNKT, though diverse VJ usage argued against such confounding for most clonotypes. In beta out-of-frame sequences, excess twin sharing was weaker, because having fewer shared sequences lowered the signal-to-noise ratio. Abundant cord blood beta clonotypes carried fewer insertions; young adult naive repertoires showed a weaker similar trend, while memory repertoires showed none.

The receptor library was made with 5' RACE. Sequencing instrument: Illumina HiSeq 2000. Template switching added a universal primer binding site, and the final cDNA carried a unique molecular identifier that allowed TCR cDNA molecules to be counted accurately. Specific primers in the conserved constant-segment region were used to synthesize first-strand cDNA for the TCR alpha and beta chains. To control for contamination, each cDNA library was double barcoded with a SMART-Mk sample barcode plus Illumina barcodes. TruSeq adapter sequences, together with Illumina sample barcodes, were added in two successive PCR steps. The TCR alpha and beta cDNA libraries were sequenced on the Illumina HiSeq platform using custom primers. Per the original workflow: MiGEC was used to process raw reads and extract unique molecular identifiers, and MiXCR was used to find CDR3 positions. For each individual, recombination models were inferred using an EM algorithm with the repgenHMM and IGoR tools. The tcR package in R was used for shared clonotype analysis, with sharing normalized by the product of cloneset sizes. Out-of-frame nonproductive sequences were analyzed to study raw recombination free of thymic and clonal selection effects. Clones were called with MiXCR by TCRdb after fastp trimmed the public reads at Q25, and only in-frame beta chains were retained. Entries that share a CDR3 protein sequence are merged under the most common genes and DNA. Clone size and V and J calls follow TCRdb, not the original study. The sample table holds fewer than 550,000 distinct CDR3 sequences, of which roughly an eighth were seen once. The ten most abundant clones make up approximately 0.9% of the sample.

From the cysteine through the phenylalanine, the CDR3 covers 13 amino acids. Just CDR3 DNA is preserved here, 39 bases in frame from base 1. Taken from the germline V gene, the CDR1 and CDR2 loops are SGHVS and FNYEAQ. Clipping removes 4 bases from V and 3 bases from J, with 0 as the unmatched junction base count. Turning to this clonotype: What this receptor recognizes is not known. There are no base qualities to consult, and no much larger clone falls within one base.

All donors were healthy Caucasians. Three pairs of female monozygotic twins, all aged about 18 to 29 years, were included in the twin cohort. CD4+ and CD8+ T cell populations were isolated with positive isolation kits from Invitrogen. The data also belong to a second study, concerning yellow fever vaccine responses in identical twins. From the second report: The authors reported that the T cell response to vaccination in identical twins appeared partly convergent and partly personalized. Focusing on identical twins, the study followed the T cell clones that responded to the vaccine, and did so with precision.

The sequenced sample was CD4+ T cells sorted from blood. The rearranged chain carries TRBV7-6 and TRBJ1-1, with 9 middle bases fitting TRBD1. The sequence was obtained from a young woman in good health. At the DNA level, the sequence is TGTGCCAGCAGCTGGACAGGGGACACTGAAGCTTTCTTT. The resulting protein is CASSWTGDTEAFF.